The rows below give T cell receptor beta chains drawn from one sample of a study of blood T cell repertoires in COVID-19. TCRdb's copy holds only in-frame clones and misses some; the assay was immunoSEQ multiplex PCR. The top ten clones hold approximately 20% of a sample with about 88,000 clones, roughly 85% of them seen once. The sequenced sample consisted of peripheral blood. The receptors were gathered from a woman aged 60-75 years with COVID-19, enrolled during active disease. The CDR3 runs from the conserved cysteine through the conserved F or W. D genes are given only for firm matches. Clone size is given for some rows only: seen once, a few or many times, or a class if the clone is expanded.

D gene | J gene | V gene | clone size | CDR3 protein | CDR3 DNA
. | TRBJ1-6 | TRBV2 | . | CASSEETGQFTSPLHF | TGTGCCAGCAGTGAAGAGACAGGACAATTCACTTCACCCCTCCACTTT
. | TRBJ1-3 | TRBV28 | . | CASRGGGNTIYF | TGTGCCAGCAGGGGCGGGGGAAACACCATATATTTT
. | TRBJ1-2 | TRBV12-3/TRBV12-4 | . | CASSFLRARGYTF | TGTGCCAGCAGTTTTTTGCGGGCGAGAGGCTACACCTTC
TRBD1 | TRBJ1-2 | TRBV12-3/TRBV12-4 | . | CASSSDRAYGYTF | TGTGCCAGCAGCTCGGACAGGGCCTATGGCTACACCTTC
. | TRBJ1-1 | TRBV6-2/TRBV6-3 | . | CASSYRGTRNTEAFF | TGTGCCAGCAGTTATAGGGGGACACGGAACACTGAAGCTTTCTTT
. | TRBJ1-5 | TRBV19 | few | CASSIDSGVNQPQHF | TGTGCCAGTAGTATAGATTCGGGGGTAAATCAGCCCCAGCATTTT
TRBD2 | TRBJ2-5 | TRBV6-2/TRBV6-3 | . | CASSYPVGGRETQYF | TGTGCCAGCAGTTACCCCGTCGGGGGGAGGGAGACCCAGTACTTC
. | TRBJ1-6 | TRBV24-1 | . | CATSDSHRYSPLHF | TGTGCCACCAGTGATTCGCACAGATATTCACCCCTCCACTTT
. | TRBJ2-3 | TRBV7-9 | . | CASSLLGGGDTQYF | TGTGCCAGCAGCTTACTCGGGGGAGGTGATACGCAGTATTTT
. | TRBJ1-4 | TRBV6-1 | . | CASSEFIGSEKLFF | TGTGCCAGCAGTGAATTCATCGGGAGTGAAAAACTGTTTTTT
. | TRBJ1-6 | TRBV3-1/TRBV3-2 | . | CASSPGSSYNSPLHF | TGTGCCAGCAGCCCGGGTAGCTCCTATAATTCACCCCTCCACTTT
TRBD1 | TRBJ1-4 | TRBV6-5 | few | CASNPGQAEKLFF | TGTGCCAGCAACCCGGGACAGGCCGAAAAACTGTTTTTT
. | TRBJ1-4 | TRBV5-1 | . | CASSPQVGANEKLFF | TGCGCCAGCAGCCCCCAGGTCGGGGCTAATGAAAAACTGTTTTTT
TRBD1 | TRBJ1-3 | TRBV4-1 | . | CASSPDRTFSGNTIYF | TGCGCCAGCAGCCCGGACAGGACATTCTCTGGAAACACCATATATTTT
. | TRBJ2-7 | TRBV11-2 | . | CASSRGRGRGSYEQYF | TGTGCCAGCAGCCGGGGTCGGGGCAGGGGCAGCTACGAGCAGTACTTC
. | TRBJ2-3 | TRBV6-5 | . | CASTLGGTQYF | TGTGCCAGCACTCTAGGAGGTACGCAGTATTTT
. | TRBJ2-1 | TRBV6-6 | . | CATSGDNEQFF | TGTGCCACATCAGGGGACAATGAGCAGTTCTTC
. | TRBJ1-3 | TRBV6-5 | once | CASSYSPGSSGNTIYF | TGTGCCAGCAGTTACTCTCCGGGGAGCTCTGGAAACACCATATATTTT
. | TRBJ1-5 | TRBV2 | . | CASRAGLGGQPQHF | TGTGCCAGCAGGGCGGGCCTAGGTGGTCAGCCCCAGCATTTT
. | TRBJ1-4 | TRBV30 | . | CAWSVPGVGEKLFF | TGTGCCTGGAGTGTCCCCGGGGTCGGGGAAAAACTGTTTTTT
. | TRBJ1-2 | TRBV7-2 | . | CASSSRQNYGYTF | TGTGCCAGCAGCTCGCGACAGAACTATGGCTACACCTTC
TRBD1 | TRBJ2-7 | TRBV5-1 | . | CASSWGQGGYEQYF | TGCGCCAGCAGCTGGGGACAGGGAGGCTACGAGCAGTACTTC
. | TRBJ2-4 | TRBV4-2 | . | CASSQAPGVGGDIQYF | TGTGCCAGCAGCCAAGCCCCCGGAGTAGGCGGGGACATTCAGTACTTC
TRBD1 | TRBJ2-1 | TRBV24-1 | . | CATSEPTGDEQFF | TGTGCCACCAGTGAGCCGACAGGGGATGAGCAGTTCTTC
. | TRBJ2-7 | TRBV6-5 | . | CASSYSSGDYEQYF | TGTGCCAGCAGTTACTCTTCAGGGGACTACGAGCAGTACTTC
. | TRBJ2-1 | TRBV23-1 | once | CASTPYWGVGRNSYNEQFF | TGCGCCAGCACCCCTTATTGGGGCGTCGGCCGTAACTCCTACAATGAGCAGTTCTTC
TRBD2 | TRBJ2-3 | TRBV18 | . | CASSPTSGSTDTQYF | TGTGCCAGCTCACCCACTAGCGGGAGCACAGATACGCAGTATTTT
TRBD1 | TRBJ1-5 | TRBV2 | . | CASSEDQGAVNQPQHF | TGTGCCAGCAGTGAAGACCAGGGGGCGGTCAATCAGCCCCAGCATTTT
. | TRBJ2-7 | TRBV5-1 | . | CASSPAVLSSYEQYF | TGCGCCAGCAGCCCCGCTGTTCTCAGCTCCTACGAGCAGTACTTC
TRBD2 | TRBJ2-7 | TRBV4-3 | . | CASSQNSGTGGYEQYF | TGCGCCAGCAGCCAGAACTCCGGGACGGGGGGCTACGAGCAGTACTTC
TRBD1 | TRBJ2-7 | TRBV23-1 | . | CASSQQLSDRSTYEQYF | TGCGCCAGCAGTCAACAGCTCTCGGACAGGTCAACCTACGAGCAGTACTTC
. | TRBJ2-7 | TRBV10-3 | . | CAISESRSSYEQYF | TGTGCCATCAGTGAGTCGAGGTCTAGTTACGAGCAGTACTTC
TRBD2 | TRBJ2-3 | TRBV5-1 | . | CASSPGLADTDTQYF | TGCGCCAGCAGCCCGGGACTAGCGGACACAGATACGCAGTATTTT
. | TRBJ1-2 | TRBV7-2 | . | CASSLVSGYGYTF | TGTGCCAGCAGCTTAGTCTCAGGGTATGGCTACACCTTC
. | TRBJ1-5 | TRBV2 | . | CASSEFGQRSNQPQHF | TGTGCCAGCAGTGAATTCGGACAGAGAAGCAATCAGCCCCAGCATTTT
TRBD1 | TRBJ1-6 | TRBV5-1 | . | CASSGRDRTSPLHF | TGCGCCAGCAGCGGCCGGGACAGGACTTCACCCCTCCACTTT
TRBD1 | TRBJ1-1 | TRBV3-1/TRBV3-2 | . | CASSPRGTGYGNTEAFF | TGTGCCAGCAGCCCGAGGGGGACAGGGTATGGCAACACTGAAGCTTTCTTT
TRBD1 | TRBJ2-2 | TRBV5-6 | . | CASSPGQGNTGELFF | TGTGCCAGCAGCCCGGGACAGGGGAACACCGGGGAGCTGTTTTTT
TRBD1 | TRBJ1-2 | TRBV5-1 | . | CASSLDGTGGYGYTF | TGCGCCAGCAGCTTGGACGGGACAGGGGGCTATGGCTACACCTTC
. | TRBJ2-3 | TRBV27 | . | CASSFSAAADTQYF | TGTGCCAGCAGCTTTTCGGCGGCCGCAGATACGCAGTATTTT
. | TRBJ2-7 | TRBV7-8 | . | CASSSIYEQYF | TGTGCCAGCAGCTCTATCTACGAGCAGTACTTC
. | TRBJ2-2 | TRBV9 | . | CASKAGDTGELFF | TGTGCCAGCAAGGCAGGGGATACCGGGGAGCTGTTTTTT
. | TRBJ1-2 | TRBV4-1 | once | CASSPIRGAQDYGYTF | TGCGCCAGCAGCCCTATCCGGGGGGCGCAGGACTATGGCTACACCTTC
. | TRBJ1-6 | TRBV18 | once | CASSPRGGDSPLHF | TGTGCCAGCTCACCCCGAGGGGGTGATTCACCCCTCCACTTT
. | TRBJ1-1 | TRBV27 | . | CASTPIGENTEAFF | TGTGCCAGCACCCCTATCGGGGAGAACACTGAAGCTTTCTTT
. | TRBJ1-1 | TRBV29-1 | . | CSVEERGGTEAFF | TGCAGCGTTGAAGAGAGGGGAGGCACTGAAGCTTTCTTT
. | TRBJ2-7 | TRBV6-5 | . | CASSYQGLEQYF | TGTGCCAGCAGTTACCAGGGACTCGAGCAGTACTTC
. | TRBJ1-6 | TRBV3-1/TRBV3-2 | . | CASSQGEGWSSPLHF | TGTGCCAGCAGCCAAGGGGAGGGGTGGAGTTCACCCCTCCACTTT
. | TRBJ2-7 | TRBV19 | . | CASSIEAREQYF | TGTGCCAGTAGTATAGAGGCACGAGAGCAGTACTTC
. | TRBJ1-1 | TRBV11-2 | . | CASSLVLGSAEAFF | TGTGCCAGCAGCTTAGTATTGGGCAGTGCAGAAGCTTTCTTT
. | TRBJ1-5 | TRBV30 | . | CASSAGNQPQHF | TGTGCCTCCAGTGCGGGAAATCAGCCCCAGCATTTT
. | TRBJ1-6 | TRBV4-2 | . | CASSQIPRGPLNSPLHF | TGTGCCAGCAGCCAAATACCACGAGGGCCTCTTAATTCACCCCTCCACTTT
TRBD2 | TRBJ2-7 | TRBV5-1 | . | CASSQEDRTSTEQYF | TGCGCCAGCAGCCAAGAAGACAGGACTAGCACCGAGCAGTACTTC
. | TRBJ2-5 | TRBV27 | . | CASSLGVRETQYF | TGTGCCAGCAGTTTAGGCGTGCGGGAGACCCAGTACTTC